This note documents a single TCR beta chain sequence. The antigen is not known. Primers included in the PCR were 60 Vbeta and 13 Jbeta primers. Profiled with immunoSEQ multiplex PCR; TCRdb holds only in-frame clones, not every one. The sample shows fewer than 150,000 clones, about 80% of them seen only once. These data come from a study of cytomegalovirus exposure and HLA in healthy donors. CDR1 is SGHRS and CDR2 is YFSETQ in the germline V gene. The CDR3 runs 15 residues. V trimming: 2 bases; J trimming: 0 bases; junction bases outside the gene matches: 1. Findings of the study overall: Exclusion applied to some V segments, including TRBV6-2 and TRBV6-3, as they were indistinguishable. DRB1 had the most TCR associations and HLA-C the fewest, a later analysis found, with rates varying by HLA locus. The presence/absence work took it that sequencing depth was about the same across donors.

This TCR derives from a man between 40 and 49 years old in good health and CMV-seropositive. Sequencing input: PBMCs. The rearrangement uses TRBV5-1 and TRBJ2-3, with 9 bases matching TRBD2. CDR3 protein: CASSLAGGSTDTQYF. In DNA, the CDR3 is TGCGCCAGCAGCTTAGCGGGAGGTAGCACAGATACGCAGTATTTT.